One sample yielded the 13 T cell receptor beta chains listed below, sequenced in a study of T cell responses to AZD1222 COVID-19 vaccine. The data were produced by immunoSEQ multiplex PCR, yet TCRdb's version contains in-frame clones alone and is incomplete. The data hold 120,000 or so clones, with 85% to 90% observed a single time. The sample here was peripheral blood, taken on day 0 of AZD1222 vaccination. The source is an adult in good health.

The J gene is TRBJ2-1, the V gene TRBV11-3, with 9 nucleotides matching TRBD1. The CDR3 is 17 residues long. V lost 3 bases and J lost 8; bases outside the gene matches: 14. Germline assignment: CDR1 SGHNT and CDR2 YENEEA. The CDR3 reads CASSFGPGGQGLDEQFF. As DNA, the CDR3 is TGTGCCAGCAGCTTCGGCCCCGGGGGACAGGGTCTCGATGAGCAGTTCTTC.

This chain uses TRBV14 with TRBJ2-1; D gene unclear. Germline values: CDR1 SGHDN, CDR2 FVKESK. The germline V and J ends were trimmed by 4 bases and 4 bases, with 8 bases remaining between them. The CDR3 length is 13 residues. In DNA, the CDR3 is TGTGCCAGCAGCCGCCTCTTATACAATGAGCAGTTCTTC. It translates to CASSRLLYNEQFF. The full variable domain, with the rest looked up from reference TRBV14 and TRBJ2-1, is EAGVTQFPSHSVIEKGQTVTLRCDPISGHDNLYWYRRVMGKEIKFLLHFVKESKQDESGMPNNRFLAERTGGTYSTLKVQPAELEDSGVYFCASSRLLYNEQFFGPGTRLTVL.

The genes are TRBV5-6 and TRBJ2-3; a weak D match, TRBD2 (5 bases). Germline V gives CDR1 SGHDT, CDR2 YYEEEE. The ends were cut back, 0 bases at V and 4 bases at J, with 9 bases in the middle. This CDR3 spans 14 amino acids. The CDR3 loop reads CASSLGGDADTQYF. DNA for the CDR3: TGTGCCAGCAGCTTGGGGGGAGACGCAGATACGCAGTATTTT.

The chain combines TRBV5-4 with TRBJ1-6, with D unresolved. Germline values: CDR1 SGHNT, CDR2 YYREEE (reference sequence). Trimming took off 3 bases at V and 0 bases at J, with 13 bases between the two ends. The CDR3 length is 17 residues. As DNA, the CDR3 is TGTGCCAGCAGCTACTACCAGTCGAGCTCCTATAATTCACCCCTCCACTTT. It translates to CASSYYQSSSYNSPLHF. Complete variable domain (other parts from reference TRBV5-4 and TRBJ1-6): ETGVTQSPTHLIKTRGQQVTLRCSSQSGHNTVSWYQQALGQGPQFIFQYYREEENGRGNFPPRFSGLQFPNYSSELNVNALELDDSALYLCASSYYQSSSYNSPLHFGNGTRLTVT.

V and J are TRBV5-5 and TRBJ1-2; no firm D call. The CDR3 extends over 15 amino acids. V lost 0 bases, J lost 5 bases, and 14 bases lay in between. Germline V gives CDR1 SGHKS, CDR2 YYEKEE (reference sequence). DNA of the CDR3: TGTGCCAGCAGCTTGGTGGCCGATTTAGGGTATGGCTACACCTTC. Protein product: CASSLVADLGYGYTF.

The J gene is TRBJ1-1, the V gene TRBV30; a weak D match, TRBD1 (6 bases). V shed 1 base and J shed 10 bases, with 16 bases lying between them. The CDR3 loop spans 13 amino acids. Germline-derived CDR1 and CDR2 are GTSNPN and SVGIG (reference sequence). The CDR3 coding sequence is TGTGCCTGGAGTGCTGGGGGCCGATTGTCAGCTTTCTTT. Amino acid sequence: CAWSAGGRLSAFF.

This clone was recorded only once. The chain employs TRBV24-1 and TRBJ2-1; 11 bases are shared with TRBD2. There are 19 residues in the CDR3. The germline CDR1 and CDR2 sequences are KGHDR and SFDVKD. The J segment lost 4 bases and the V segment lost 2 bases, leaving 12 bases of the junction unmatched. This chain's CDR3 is CATSDSPGTSGIGYNEQFF. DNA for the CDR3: TGTGCCACCAGTGATTCACCGGGGACTAGCGGTATTGGTTACAATGAGCAGTTCTTC.

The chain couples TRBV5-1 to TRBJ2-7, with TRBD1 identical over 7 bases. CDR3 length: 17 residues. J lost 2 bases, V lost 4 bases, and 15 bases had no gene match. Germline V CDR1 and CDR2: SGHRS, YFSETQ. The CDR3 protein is CASSPYGDRVDPYEQYF. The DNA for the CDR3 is TGCGCCAGCAGCCCTTATGGTGACAGGGTGGATCCCTACGAGCAGTACTTC.

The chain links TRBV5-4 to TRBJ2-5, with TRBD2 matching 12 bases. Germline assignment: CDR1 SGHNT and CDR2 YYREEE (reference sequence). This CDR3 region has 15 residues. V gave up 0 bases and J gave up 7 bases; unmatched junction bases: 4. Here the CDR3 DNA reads TGTGCCAGCAGCTTGGCTTCTAGCGGGGGGGGGACCCAGTACTTC. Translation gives CASSLASSGGGTQYF.

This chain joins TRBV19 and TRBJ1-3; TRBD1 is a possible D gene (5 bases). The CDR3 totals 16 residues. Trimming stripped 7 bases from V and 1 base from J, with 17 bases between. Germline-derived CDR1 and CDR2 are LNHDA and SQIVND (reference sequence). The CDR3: CASTKGRLLSGNTIYF. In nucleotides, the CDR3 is TGTGCCAGTACCAAGGGACGCCTTCTGTCTGGAAACACCATATATTTT.

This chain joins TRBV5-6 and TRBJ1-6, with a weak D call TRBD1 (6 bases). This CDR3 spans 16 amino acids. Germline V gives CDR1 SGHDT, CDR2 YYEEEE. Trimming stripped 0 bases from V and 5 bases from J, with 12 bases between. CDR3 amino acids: CASSLGSGTNNSPLHF. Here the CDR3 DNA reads TGTGCCAGCAGCTTGGGGTCCGGGACAAATAATTCACCCCTCCACTTT.

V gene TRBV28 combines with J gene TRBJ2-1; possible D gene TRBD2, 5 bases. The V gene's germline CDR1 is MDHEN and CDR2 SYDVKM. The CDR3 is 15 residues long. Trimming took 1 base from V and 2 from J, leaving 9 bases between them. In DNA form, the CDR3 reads TGTGCCAGCAGTTTATTTGCGGGCACCTACAATGAGCAGTTCTTC. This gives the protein CASSLFAGTYNEQFF.

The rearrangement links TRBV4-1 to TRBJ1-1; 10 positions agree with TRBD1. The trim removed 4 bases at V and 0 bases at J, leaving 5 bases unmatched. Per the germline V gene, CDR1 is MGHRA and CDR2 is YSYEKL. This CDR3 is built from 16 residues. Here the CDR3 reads CASSPRTGGMNTEAFF. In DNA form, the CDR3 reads TGCGCCAGCAGCCCCCGGACAGGGGGAATGAACACTGAAGCTTTCTTT.